This T cell receptor (beta chain) came from a study of cytomegalovirus exposure and HLA in healthy donors (dated by TCRdb to the late 2010s). About the study as a whole: An earlier analysis of some 600 of the donors reported over 250 Gb of sequence data and roughly 120 million unique TCR beta sequences obtained from 150 million to 200 million T cells. HLA typing covered class I and class II loci at four-digit resolution. Roughly 290 gigabases of sequencing data and roughly 81 million unique TCR sequences made up an early release that covered under 750 HLA-typed donors. The study used immunosequencing to profile the T cell repertoires of approximately 690 subjects and linked those repertoires to cytomegalovirus serostatus. Of the roughly 400 genotyped donors, about 84% fell in the genetic ancestry cluster associated with self-reported Caucasian donors. All discovery cohort repertoires had been generated using a single sequencing platform. To predict cytomegalovirus infection status, the study brought together high-throughput TCR immunosequencing, statistical association of individual TCRs with disease status, and machine learning. In a later genetic analysis, genome-wide SNP genotypes for about 55% of the roughly 700 donors were used, and that subset was treated as a discovery cohort. In an earlier analysis of a few hundred of the donors, high-throughput TCR beta sequencing was used to judge whether each TCR beta V gene segment behaved as functional or pseudogenic. Rather than using new phenotypic data, the later analysis identified candidate immune exposures from TCR beta sequences and from how often those sequences occurred across donors. Among over 350 genotyped donors of the cohort, an average of about 240,000 unique TCR beta nucleotide sequences were sequenced per donor, about a sixth of them non-productive. Donor age, sex, ethnicity and CMV serostatus were compiled alongside the repertoire data. The number of typed donors differed by locus: about 620-640 for A, B, C, DRB1 and DQB1; 522 for DQA1; 606 for DPA1; and some 470 for DPB1. In addition to the first cohort of approximately 650 subjects, a separate validation cohort of approximately 120 different subjects was used. The aim of the study was to test whether cataloging public T cell receptors could identify signatures of past pathogen exposure. Roughly five DR-DQ haplotypes were handled as single units for association and clustering, since linkage in the cohort was strong. A later analysis re-analyzed previously published TCR beta repertoires from several hundred donors and added high-resolution HLA genotyping to study TCR occurrence patterns. Overall results and qualifications from the work: Presence/absence analyses assumed roughly uniform sequencing depth across donors, an assumption that may not hold. Linkage disequilibrium might explain the correlated functional status among segregating V segments, but an unknown experimental factor could not be excluded. A further reported finding was that TCR beta sequences accurately predicted the HLA-A and HLA-B alleles for most subjects in the first cohort. In a later analysis, several top co-occurrence clusters were reported to appear linked to parvovirus B19, influenza, CMV and Epstein-Barr virus. When HLA alleles, especially DR and DQ, strongly co-occurred, TCR associations were difficult to assign to individual alleles. According to the authors, the approach could potentially be generalized to other disease states and immunological phenotypes. In both the original and validation cohorts, the classifier was reported to diagnose cytomegalovirus status with high specificity and sensitivity. A cluster of highly shared sequence variants was judged likely to be a technical artifact of the sequencing pipeline. V-gene and J-gene trimming of TCR beta chains was associated with a missense DCLRE1C variant in a later genetic analysis, and the association was replicated in an independent cohort. Compared with equally common non-associated chains, HLA-associated TCR beta chains in a later analysis were more clonally expanded and had lower generation probabilities. Three of the identified cytomegalovirus-associated TCR beta chains were confirmed in vitro to be specific for cytomegalovirus antigens. Because the 87-base-pair reads could not distinguish some IMGT-functional V segments, including TRBV6-2 and TRBV6-3, those segments were excluded. Broadly in line with IMGT annotations, most TCR beta V segments showed up in productive rearrangements about 87% or about 30% of the time in an earlier analysis of several hundred of the donors. In a later analysis, the rate of TCR association differed among HLA loci, with DRB1 alleles having the most associated TCRs and HLA-C alleles having the fewest. The only immune exposure information available for the cohort was CMV serostatus. Compared with the roughly 700-donor mean, donors in an Asian-associated ancestry cluster had fewer N-insertions in productive TCRs, according to a later genetic analysis. Because HLA typing was missing for some donors at each locus, association tests included only the typed subset. The cohort was sequenced for TCR beta chains only, and without alpha or paired-chain data the features that could be detected were limited. In the study, 164 TCR beta chains were listed as associated with cytomegalovirus. At a false discovery rate of 0.05, a later analysis linked about 16,000 TCR beta sequences to specific HLA alleles. Because counts were too low, 15 to 20 rarely observed V segments, including chromosome 9 orphons, were excluded from the earlier analysis of 587 of the donors. Across donors, most TCR sequences were observed very rarely, whereas some public TCRs were present in many individuals. According to a later analysis, most CMV-associated TCR beta chains appeared to be HLA-restricted, and the HLA associations seemed to be driven largely by CMV exposure.

For CDR1 and CDR2, the germline V gene (reference sequence) lists LNHDA and SQIVND. Trimming at the junction amounts to 6 bases on V and 4 bases on J, and the germline ends lie 19 bases apart. There are 15 amino acids in the CDR3, from cysteine to phenylalanine inclusive. The only DNA kept is the CDR3, 45 bases in frame from the first base. In this sample, this clone turned up once. Its specific antigen is unknown. Base qualities are not at hand, and no much larger clone is one base apart. The cohort was made up of approximately 700 healthy bone marrow donors. At the time of sampling, all cohort members were nominally healthy, though unrecorded immune exposures were likely present. The donor was CMV seronegative and was included in the group of around 320 seronegative cohort members. A peripheral blood sample was provided by each donor, and peripheral blood mononuclear cells were used for TCR beta sequencing. Genomic DNA was extracted from the blood cell samples with the Qiagen DNeasy Blood Extraction Kit.

Receptor amplification or capture employed the immunoSEQ multiplex PCR assay. For the multiplex PCR, a mixture combining 60 forward primers for TCR Vbeta segments and 13 reverse primers for TCR Jbeta segments was used. Amplification of the CDR3 region of rearranged TCR beta genes was performed with a multiplex PCR assay on genomic DNA. The amplified TCR beta libraries were sequenced on the Illumina HiSeq System as 87-base-pair reads. On the authors' methods: Across the roughly 700 repertoires, a later analysis counted approximately 75 million unique TCR beta chains, roughly 11 million of which were shared by at least two donors. To remove PCR and sequencing errors, raw reads were error-corrected and collapsed into unique sequences using a nearest-neighbor algorithm that merged closely related sequences. To assign V, D and J gene segments, CDR3 sequences were aligned to IMGT reference sequences. For a sequence to be retained, at least a six-nucleotide match to both a V gene segment and a J gene segment was required. A rearrangement was called productive if the CDR3 had no stop codons and remained in frame with V and J, and every other rearrangement was called non-productive. Following IMGT convention, CDR3 was defined as the stretch from the second conserved V-encoded cysteine to the conserved J-encoded phenylalanine. The earlier analysis of roughly 590 of the donors excluded sequences that lacked an unambiguous match to a single V gene segment. In an earlier analysis of several hundred of the donors, a V segment was called functional when productive rearrangements were above 56.7%, and segregating when the standard deviation between donors exceeded 5%. A statistical classification framework was developed to diagnose cytomegalovirus status using the catalog of TCR beta chain sequences. V and J gene assignment, in a later analysis, came from comparing TCR nucleotide sequences with IMGT/GENE-DB human TR gene sequences. A later analysis assigned CDR3 sequences and most-parsimonious VDJ recombination scenarios with the TCRdist pipeline. A later analysis defined each TCR beta chain by its CDR3 amino acid sequence plus V-gene family, and excluded reads lacking a unique V-gene family. In a later analysis, 500 to 650 highly shared, low-generation-probability nucleotide sequences were removed to address suspected cross-contamination and a sequencing artifact. For each public chain, a later analysis derived a clonal expansion index from normalized ranks of inferred template counts within each repertoire. In a later analysis, generation probabilities were computed using a VDJ recombination model fitted to out-of-frame rearrangements, and the results were checked against IGoR. A later analysis scored TCR-TCR, TCR-HLA and TCR-CMV co-occurrence with hypergeometric tests, applying a repertoire-size bias correction to TCR pairs. False discovery rates were estimated in a later analysis by permuting HLA or CMV assignments 20 times. In a later analysis, co-occurring TCRs were grouped using DBSCAN, with TCRdist sequence similarity added in when clustering inside HLA-allele-positive subsets. Repertoires with fewer than 30,000 or more than 120,000 public chains, plus five repertoires with anomalous nucleotide sharing, were excluded from co-occurrence clustering. The table comes from immuneACCESS by way of TCRdb, which keeps in-frame sequences with V and J called. Part of the clones is missing from these tables; in studies checked, under half for an unresolved V gene and the rest for unknown reasons. V and J calls plus clone size are reproduced from that table; the DNA served to infer D and trimming. Within this sample are more than 200,000 clones, with around 83% of them counted one time only. The top ten constitute 1.3% to 1.5% of the sample.

The sequenced sample consisted of PBMCs. The sequence was collected from a girl under 18 in good health and CMV-seronegative. Recombination linked TRBV19 to TRBJ2-7, with TRBD2 as a weak D call on 7 bases. The CDR3 corresponds to CASRPGAGALYEQYF. The DNA is TGTGCCAGTAGGCCTGGGGCGGGGGCTTTATACGAGCAGTACTTC. Outside the CDR3, residues come from the reference TRBV19 and TRBJ2-7 proteins, so the full variable domain is: DGGITQSPKYLFRKEGQNVTLSCEQNLNHDAMYWYRQDPGQGLRLIYYSQIVNDFQKGDIAEGYSVSREKKESFPLTVTSAQKNPTAFYLCASRPGAGALYEQYFGPGTRLTVT.